The 17 T cell receptor beta chains given below trace back to one sample, sequenced in a study of spatial heterogeneity in lung cancer (dated 2019 in TCRdb). The label giving this sample's time point can be read as: blood at routine non-recurrence follow-up after resection. Receptor amplification or capture employed 5' RACE. Sequenced using a NextSeq 500. TCRdb trimmed the raw reads at Q25, called clones with MiXCR and kept productive beta chains. When rows share a CDR3 protein, they turn into one entry using the most common DNA and genes. This sample holds 95,000 to 120,000 distinct CDR3 sequences; 10% to 13% were observed only once. The ten largest clones take up 20% to 25% of the sample. Sequenced here: PBMCs, sampled at follow-up. The receptors stem from a female donor with early-stage non-small cell lung cancer.

This clonotype was recorded a few times. The chain employs TRBV20-1 and TRBJ1-1; D is unclear. The CDR3 has 13 amino acids. Deletions cut 3 bases from V and 2 bases from J, with 10 bases between. Looked up from germline, CDR1 is DFQATT and CDR2 is SNEGSKA (reference sequence). As DNA, the CDR3 is TGCAGTGCTAGTCGGGATACAAACACTGAAGCTTTCTTT. This translates into CSASRDTNTEAFF.

The chain employs TRBV7-9 and TRBJ1-2; 7 bases fit TRBD1. CDR3 length: 16 residues. From germline, CDR1 is SEHNR and CDR2 FQNEAQ (reference sequence). The V segment lost 6 bases and the J segment 0 bases; nucleotides outside the gene matches: 10. The CDR3 DNA sequence: TGTGCCAGCAGGCCTCCGGGACAGATTTCTAACTATGGCTACACCTTC. Protein sequence: CASRPPGQISNYGYTF.

The DNA for the CDR3 is TGTGCCAGCACCCTTGGAGCGGGGAATGAGCAGTTCTTC. It specifies CASTLGAGNEQFF. The V and J genes are TRBV11-2 and TRBJ2-1, with 7 bases fitting TRBD2. Germline CDR1 SGHAT, CDR2 FQNNGV. The CDR3 sequence is 13 residues long. The trim removed 7 bases at V and 7 bases at J, leaving 7 bases unmatched.

This clonotype was found a few times. This chain links TRBV3-1 with TRBJ2-5; TRBD2 matches at 9 bases. The germline V gene encodes CDR1 LGHDT and CDR2 YNNKEL (reference sequence). The CDR3 is 16 amino acids. Trimming removed 1 base from V and 0 bases from J; junction bases left unmatched: 3. The CDR3 sequence: CASSQGASGDQETQYF. Written as DNA, the CDR3 is TGTGCCAGCAGCCAAGGTGCTAGCGGGGACCAAGAGACCCAGTACTTC.

The sample holds a few counts of this clonotype. The chain is built from TRBV12-3 or TRBV12-4 and TRBJ1-1; D is perhaps TRBD1 (5 bases). V was shortened by 8 bases and J by 5 bases, with 9 bases between the two germline ends. This CDR3 region has 11 residues. The CDR3 protein is CASGSGTEAFF. CDR3 DNA sequence: TGTGCCAGCGGGTCAGGGACTGAAGCTTTCTTT.

This clonotype was seen many times. The chain carries TRBV20-1 and TRBJ2-7; D unresolved. V was pared by 3 bases and J by 2 bases, with 23 bases between. Germline V gene lookup returns CDR1 DFQATT and CDR2 SNEGSKA (reference sequence). This CDR3 is 17 amino acids long. The CDR3 loop reads CSASLPPGHSHTYEQYF. The DNA for the CDR3 is TGCAGTGCTAGTCTTCCCCCCGGTCATTCCCATACCTACGAGCAGTACTTC.

V gene TRBV19 combines with J gene TRBJ1-1; possible D gene TRBD1, 5 bases. V gave up 3 bases and J gave up 1 base, with 21 bases separating them. Germline V gives CDR1 LNHDA, CDR2 SQIVND (reference sequence). The CDR3 is made up of 18 amino acids. The CDR3 nucleotides read TGTGCCAGTAGTATGGTGAGGGGAGCCCGCAATGCGAACACTGAAGCTTTCTTT. Its translation is CASSMVRGARNANTEAFF.

The count of this clonotype is one. The V gene is TRBV12-3 or TRBV12-4, the J gene TRBJ2-2; 15 nucleotides match TRBD2. The V and J ends lost 6 bases and 6 bases, in that order; junction bases with no gene match: 5. This CDR3 has 16 amino acids. This CDR3 reads CASRQGLAGGAGELFF. The CDR3 nucleotides read TGTGCCAGCAGGCAGGGACTAGCGGGAGGTGCCGGGGAGCTGTTTTTT.

The gene calls are TRBV6-5 and TRBJ2-7; D not certain. Germline-derived CDR1 and CDR2 are MNHEY and SVGAGI. V was shortened by 0 bases and J by 0 bases, with 9 bases between the two germline ends. There are 15 residues in the CDR3. As DNA, the CDR3 is TGTGCCAGCAGTTACTCGACGTACACCTCCTACGAGCAGTACGTC. This gives the protein CASSYSTYTSYEQYV.

This clonotype was counted between two and nine times. This chain connects TRBV6-2 or TRBV6-3 to TRBJ2-5; 7 bases match TRBD2. The V and J ends lost 2 bases and 5 bases, in that order; junction bases with no gene match: 2. Germline V gives CDR1 MNHEY, CDR2 SVGEGT. The CDR3 consists of 13 residues. This CDR3 is CASSYAGVETQYF. CDR3 bases: TGTGCCAGCAGTTACGCGGGAGTGGAGACCCAGTACTTC.

The chain carries TRBV20-1 and TRBJ2-1, with 10 nucleotides matching TRBD2. The CDR3 is 18 amino acids. Germline assignment: CDR1 DFQATT and CDR2 SNEGSKA (reference sequence). V was pared by 1 base and J by 1 base, with 10 bases of the junction left unmatched. CDR3 amino acids: CSARVTSGNPRSYNEQFF. The DNA for the CDR3 is TGCAGTGCTAGAGTCACTAGCGGGAACCCCCGTTCCTACAATGAGCAGTTCTTC.

This clonotype was observed at least ten times. The chain uses TRBV5-1 and TRBJ1-2; 11 bases agree with TRBD1. Germline assignment: CDR1 SGHRS and CDR2 YFSETQ. With V trimmed by 6 bases and J by 4 bases, 8 bases remained unmatched. This CDR3 has 15 amino acids. The CDR3 sequence: CASTRTGGTGYGYTF. The DNA of the CDR3 is TGCGCCAGCACCAGGACAGGGGGCACAGGCTATGGCTACACCTTC.

The chain is built from TRBV27 and TRBJ2-3; 9 bases agree with TRBD1. Germline CDR1 and CDR2: MNHEY and SMNVEV (reference sequence). V lost 8 bases, J lost 6 bases, and 12 bases stayed unmatched. CDR3 size: 15 residues. The CDR3 DNA is TGTGCCAGCTCCAACAGGGGGCCGCTTAGGGATACGCAGTATTTT. It encodes CASSNRGPLRDTQYF.

Many counts were recorded for this clonotype. The chain recombines TRBV29-1 with TRBJ2-3; TRBD1 might be the D (6 bases). The CDR3 sequence is 14 residues long. The V gene's germline CDR1 is SQVTM and CDR2 ANQGSEA. V gave up 0 bases and J gave up 5 bases, with 12 bases separating them. Written as DNA, the CDR3 is TGCAGCGTTGAAGACCAGGGGCGGATAGATACGCAGTATTTT. This gives the protein CSVEDQGRIDTQYF.

In this sample, this clonotype turned up many times. The genes are TRBV29-1 and TRBJ1-5; D not resolved. Germline values: CDR1 SQVTM, CDR2 ANQGSEA. This CDR3 region has 14 residues. Trimming removed 6 bases from V and 6 bases from J, with 18 bases in between. The CDR3 coding sequence is TGCAGCGTCCAAGCCAGTTCCTTGGGTCAGCCCCAGCATTTT. This sequence encodes CSVQASSLGQPQHF.

This clonotype occurred a few times. The rearrangement links TRBV12-5 to TRBJ2-3, with TRBD1 matching 7 bases. This CDR3 region has 14 residues. CDR1 and CDR2 (germline): LGHNT, FRNRAP. With V trimmed by 7 bases and J by 0 bases, 4 bases remained unmatched. The CDR3 DNA is TGTGCTAGTGCTCCGGGACAGAGCACAGATACGCAGTATTTT. Protein sequence: CASAPGQSTDTQYF. Using reference TRBV12-5 and TRBJ2-3 for the parts outside the CDR3, the full variable domain is DARVTQTPRHKVTEMGQEVTMRCQPILGHNTVFWYRQTMMQGLELLAYFRNRAPLDDSGMPKDRFSAEMPDATLATLKIQPSEPRDSAVYFCASAPGQSTDTQYFGPGTRLTVL.

This chain links TRBV15 with TRBJ1-6; tentatively, D is TRBD1 (6 bases). From germline, CDR1 is LNHNV and CDR2 YYDKDF (reference sequence). The V gene lost 5 bases and the J gene lost 6 bases, with 8 bases spanning the gap. This CDR3 region has 13 residues. CDR3 in DNA: TGTGCCACCAGCTGGGACACTAATTCACCCCTCCACTTT. Amino acids: CATSWDTNSPLHF.